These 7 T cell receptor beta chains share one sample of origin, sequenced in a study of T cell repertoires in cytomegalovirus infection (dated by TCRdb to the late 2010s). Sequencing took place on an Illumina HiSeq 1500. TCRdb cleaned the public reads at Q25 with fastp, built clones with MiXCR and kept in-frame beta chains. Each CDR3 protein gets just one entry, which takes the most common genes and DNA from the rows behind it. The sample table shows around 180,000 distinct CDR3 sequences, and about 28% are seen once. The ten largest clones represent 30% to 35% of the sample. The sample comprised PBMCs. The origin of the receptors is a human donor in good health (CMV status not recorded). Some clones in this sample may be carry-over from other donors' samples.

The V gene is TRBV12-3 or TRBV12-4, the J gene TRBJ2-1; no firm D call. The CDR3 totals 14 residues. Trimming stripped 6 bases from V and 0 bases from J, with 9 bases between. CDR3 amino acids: CASSEFSSYNEQFF. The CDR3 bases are TGTGCCAGCAGCGAATTTAGCTCCTACAATGAGCAGTTCTTC.

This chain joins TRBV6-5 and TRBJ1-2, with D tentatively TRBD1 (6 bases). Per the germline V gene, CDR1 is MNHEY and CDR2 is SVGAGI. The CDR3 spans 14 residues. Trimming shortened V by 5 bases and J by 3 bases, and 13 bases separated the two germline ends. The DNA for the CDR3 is TGTGCCAGCAGTCAACAGGGTACCGACTATGGCTACACCTTC. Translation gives CASSQQGTDYGYTF.

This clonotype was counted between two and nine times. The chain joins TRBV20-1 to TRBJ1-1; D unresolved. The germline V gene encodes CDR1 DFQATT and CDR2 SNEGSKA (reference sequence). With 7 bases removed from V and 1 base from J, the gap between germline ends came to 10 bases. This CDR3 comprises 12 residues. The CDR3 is CSVREQNTEAFF. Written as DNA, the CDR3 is TGCAGTGTAAGGGAACAGAACACTGAAGCTTTCTTT.

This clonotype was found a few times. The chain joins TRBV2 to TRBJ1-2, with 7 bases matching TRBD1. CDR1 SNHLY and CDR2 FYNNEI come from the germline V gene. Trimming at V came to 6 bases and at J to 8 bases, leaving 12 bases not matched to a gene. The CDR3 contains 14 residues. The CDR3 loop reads CASREDRRIGGYTF. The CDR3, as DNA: TGTGCCAGCAGGGAGGACAGGAGAATTGGCGGCTACACCTTC.

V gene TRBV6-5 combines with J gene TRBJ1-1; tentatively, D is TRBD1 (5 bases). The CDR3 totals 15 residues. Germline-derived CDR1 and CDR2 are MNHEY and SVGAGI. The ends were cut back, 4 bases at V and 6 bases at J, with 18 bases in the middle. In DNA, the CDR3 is TGTGCCAGCAGTTCCGTCTCGGAGGGGCGATCTGAAGCTTTCTTT. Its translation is CASSSVSEGRSEAFF.

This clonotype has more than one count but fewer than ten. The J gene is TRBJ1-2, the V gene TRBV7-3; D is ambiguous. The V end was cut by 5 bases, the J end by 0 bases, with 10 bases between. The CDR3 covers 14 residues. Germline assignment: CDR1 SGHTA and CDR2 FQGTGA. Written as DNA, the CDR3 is TGTGCCAGCAGCCCTTCCGACTCTAACTATGGCTACACCTTC. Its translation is CASSPSDSNYGYTF.

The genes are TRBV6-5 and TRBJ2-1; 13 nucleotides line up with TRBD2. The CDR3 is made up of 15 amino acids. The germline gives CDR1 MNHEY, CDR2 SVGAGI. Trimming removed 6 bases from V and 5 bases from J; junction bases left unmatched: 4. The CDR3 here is CASSRGLAGDNEQFF. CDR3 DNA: TGTGCCAGCAGCCGCGGACTAGCGGGGGACAATGAGCAGTTCTTC.